This record covers a single TCR beta chain. The antigen this receptor binds is unknown. These data are taken from a study of T cells expressing NK-cell markers (dated by TCRdb to the early 2020s). Describing the broader study: Three sorted T-cell subsets (CD3+CD56+NKG2C+, CD3+CD56+NKG2C- and CD3+CD56-NKG2C+) from fewer than 10 donors had their TCR beta-chain repertoires profiled. Of the eight sequenced donors, seven were found to be HCMV-seropositive and one was found to be HCMV-seronegative. The study sequenced eight donors, all healthy volunteers chosen at random: three men and five women. Sequencing of the libraries produced 2 x 150 bp reads on Illumina HiSeq 2000/2500, MiSeq or NextSeq.

To determine HCMV serostatus, a commercial ELISA kit was used to detect HCMV-specific IgG in serum. Ficoll density gradient centrifugation was used to isolate peripheral blood mononuclear cells from blood. The CDR3 contains 15 residues, cysteine and phenylalanine counted. DNA is not recorded here. The germline V gene sets CDR1 to SGHNT and CDR2 to YENEEA. Sequencing used an Illumina HiSeq 2000. TCR beta cDNA libraries were prepared using 5'RACE template switching, which introduced a universal primer site and unique molecular identifiers. Priming for cDNA synthesis came from the TCR beta constant segment, and two successive PCR amplification steps followed. The original methods were these. Reads were demultiplexed and grouped by UMI with MIGEC, and clonotypes were assembled and quantified with MiTCR. To exclude erroneous sequences, any TCR cDNA sequence not supported by at least two reads was discarded. Downstream repertoire analysis used the tcR package, and clonotypes were matched across fractions by CDR3 nucleotide sequence plus V segment. VDJmatch was used to annotate antigen specificity against VDJdb, with one amino acid substitution in CDR3 permitted. Reads reprocessed by TCRdb are summarized as one entry per CDR3 protein sequence, and DNA is absent. The authors' filters were not applied to this entry. The table for this sample shows 400,000 or so distinct CDR3 sequences. Of the sample, 9.5% to 12% is held by the ten largest clones.

What the study reported, not specific to this receptor: Those dominant clonotypes were again the most abundant among CD3+CD56-NKG2C+ cells in four donors, at about 25-65%. In several donors, the dominant CD3+CD56+NKG2C+ clonotypes were found to rank among the top 10 CD8+ clonotypes and to make up 1.0-7.0% of CD8+ T cells. Whether the expanded NKG2C-expressing T cell clones were specific for HCMV antigens remained unclear.

The receptor's source is a woman in her fifties or sixties in good health. Donor details come from another sample of the same person, matched by shared clones. Sequencing used blood T cells: a sorted CD56 or NKG2C T cell subset, CD4+ or CD8+ T cells, or bulk PBMC T cells (not recorded which). Here the chain combines TRBV11-3 and TRBJ2-5. CDR3 protein: CASSPFSADAETQYF. The CDR3, completed at both ends by the reference TRBV11-3 and TRBJ2-5 genes, gives the full variable domain EAGVVQSPRYKIIEKKQPVAFWCNPISGHNTLYWYLQNLGQGPELLIRYENEEAVDDSQLPKDRFSAERLKGVDSTLKIQPAELGDSAVYLCASSPFSADAETQYFGPGTRLLVL.